This entry lists 5 T cell receptor beta chains sequenced from one sample in a study of response to subunit inactivated influenza vaccine. From the RT-PCR reads, TCRdb called clonotypes with MiXCR, one entry per CDR3 protein. The table has roughly 700,000 distinct CDR3 sequences, more than 15% seen once. Sequencing used PBMCs from blood, obtained approximately 13 days after vaccination. These TCRs come from a man between 45 and 60 years old who received an inactivated influenza vaccine.

The table lists this clonotype with a few counts. The V gene is TRBV5-1, the J gene TRBJ2-1; 7 bases align to TRBD1. CDR1 is SGHRS and CDR2 is YFSETQ in the germline V gene. The CDR3 contains 15 residues. The junction had 9 bases not matched to a gene; V was cut back by 5 bases and J by 4 bases. The DNA of the CDR3 is TGCGCCAGCAGAACCGGGACAGTTACATACAATGAGCAGTTCTTC. It is translated as CASRTGTVTYNEQFF.

This clonotype was recorded many times. The chain combines TRBV12-3 or TRBV12-4 with TRBJ1-1; D ambiguous. This CDR3 comprises 14 residues. V was clipped by 6 bases and J by 0 bases, with 11 bases between them. The CDR3 bases are TGTGCCAGCAGCCCAGGACGACTGAACACTGAAGCTTTCTTT. Its protein is CASSPGRLNTEAFF.

The chain links TRBV11-2 to TRBJ2-7; 10 nucleotides line up with TRBD1. Per germline, CDR1 SGHAT and CDR2 FQNNGV. J gave up 3 bases and V 3 bases, and 2 bases lay outside the gene matches. This CDR3 comprises 14 residues. The CDR3 loop reads CASSFGTGVYEQYF. DNA for the CDR3: TGTGCCAGCAGCTTTGGGACAGGGGTCTACGAGCAGTACTTC.

In its sample, this clonotype was seen a few times. This rearrangement joins TRBV30 to TRBJ2-1; 12 bases line up with TRBD2. The CDR3 is made up of 17 amino acids. The junction had 5 bases not matched to a gene; V was cut back by 1 base and J by 1 base. CDR1 GTSNPN and CDR2 SVGIG come from the germline V gene (reference sequence). CDR3: CAWSGSGTSGSYNEQFF. As DNA, the CDR3 is TGTGCCTGGAGTGGGAGCGGGACTAGCGGGTCCTACAATGAGCAGTTCTTC.

The rearrangement links TRBV6-2 or TRBV6-3 to TRBJ2-6; no reliable D call. Germline CDR1 and CDR2: MNHEY and SVGEGT. Between the trimmed V and J ends, which lost 2 bases and 0 bases, there was a span of 14 bases. The CDR3 consists of 18 residues. The CDR3 coding sequence is TGTGCCAGCAGTTACGGTACTGGACGTACCTCTGGGGCCAACGTCCTGACTTTC. Amino acids: CASSYGTGRTSGANVLTF.